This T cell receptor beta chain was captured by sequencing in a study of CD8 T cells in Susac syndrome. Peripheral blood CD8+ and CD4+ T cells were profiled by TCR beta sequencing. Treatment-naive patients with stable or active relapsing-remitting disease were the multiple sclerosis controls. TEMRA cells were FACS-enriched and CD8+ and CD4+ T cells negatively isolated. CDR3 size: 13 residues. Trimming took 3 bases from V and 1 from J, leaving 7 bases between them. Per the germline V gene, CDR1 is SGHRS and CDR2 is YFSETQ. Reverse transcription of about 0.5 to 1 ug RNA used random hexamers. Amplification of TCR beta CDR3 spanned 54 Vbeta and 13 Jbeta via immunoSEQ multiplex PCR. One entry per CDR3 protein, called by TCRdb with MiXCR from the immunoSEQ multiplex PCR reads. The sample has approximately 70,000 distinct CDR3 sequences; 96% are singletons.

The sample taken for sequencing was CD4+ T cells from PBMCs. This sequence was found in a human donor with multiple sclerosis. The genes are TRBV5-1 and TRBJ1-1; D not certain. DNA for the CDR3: TGCGCCAGCAGCTCCCTACGGAACACTGAAGCTTTCTTT. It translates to CASSSLRNTEAFF.